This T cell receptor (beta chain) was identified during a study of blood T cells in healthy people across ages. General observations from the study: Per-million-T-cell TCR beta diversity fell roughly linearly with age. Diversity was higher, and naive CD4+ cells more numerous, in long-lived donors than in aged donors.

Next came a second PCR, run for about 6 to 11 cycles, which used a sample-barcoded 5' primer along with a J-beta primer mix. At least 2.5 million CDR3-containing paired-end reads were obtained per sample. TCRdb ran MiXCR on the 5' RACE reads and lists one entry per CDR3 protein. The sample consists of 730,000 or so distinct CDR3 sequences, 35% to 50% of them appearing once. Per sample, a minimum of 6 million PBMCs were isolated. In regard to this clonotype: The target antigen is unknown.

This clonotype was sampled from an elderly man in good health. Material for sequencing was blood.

CDR3 in DNA: TGCAGTGCTAGAGTTGTCCAGGCCGATAGCAATCAGCCCCAGCATTTT. This gives the protein CSARVVQADSNQPQHF. V gene TRBV20-1 combines with J gene TRBJ1-5; D is unresolved. The ends were cut back, 1 base at V and 0 bases at J, with 13 bases in the middle. The CDR3 contains 16 residues. Germline values: CDR1 DFQATT, CDR2 SNEGSKA (reference sequence).